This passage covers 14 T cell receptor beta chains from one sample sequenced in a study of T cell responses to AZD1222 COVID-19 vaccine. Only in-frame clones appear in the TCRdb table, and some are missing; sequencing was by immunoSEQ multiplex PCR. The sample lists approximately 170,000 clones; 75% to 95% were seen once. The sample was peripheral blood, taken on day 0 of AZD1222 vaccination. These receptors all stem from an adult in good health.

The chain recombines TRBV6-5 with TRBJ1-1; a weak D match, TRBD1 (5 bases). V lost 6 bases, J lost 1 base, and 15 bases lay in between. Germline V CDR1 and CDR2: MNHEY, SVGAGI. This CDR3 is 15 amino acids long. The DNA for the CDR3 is TGTGCCAGCAGCCTCTGGGGCACTAAGAACACTGAAGCTTTCTTT. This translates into CASSLWGTKNTEAFF.

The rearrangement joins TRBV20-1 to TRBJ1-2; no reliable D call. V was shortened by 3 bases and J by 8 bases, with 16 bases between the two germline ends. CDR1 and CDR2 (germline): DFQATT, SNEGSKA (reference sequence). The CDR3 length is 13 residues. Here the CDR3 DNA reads TGCAGTGCTAGTTGGAAGGCCTCGTCGGGCTACACCTTC. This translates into CSASWKASSGYTF.

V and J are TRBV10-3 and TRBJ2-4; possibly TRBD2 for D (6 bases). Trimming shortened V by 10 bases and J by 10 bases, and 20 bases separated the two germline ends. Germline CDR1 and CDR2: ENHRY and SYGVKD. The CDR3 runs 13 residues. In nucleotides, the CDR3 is TGTGCCACCGGGACTCCCCCCCTGAATATTCAGTACTTC. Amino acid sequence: CATGTPPLNIQYF.

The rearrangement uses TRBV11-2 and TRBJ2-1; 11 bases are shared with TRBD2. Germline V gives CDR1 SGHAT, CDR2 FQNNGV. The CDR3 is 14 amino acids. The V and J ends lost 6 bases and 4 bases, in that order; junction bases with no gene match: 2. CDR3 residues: CASSRTSGYNEQFF. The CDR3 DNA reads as TGTGCCAGCAGTCGGACTAGCGGGTACAATGAGCAGTTCTTC.

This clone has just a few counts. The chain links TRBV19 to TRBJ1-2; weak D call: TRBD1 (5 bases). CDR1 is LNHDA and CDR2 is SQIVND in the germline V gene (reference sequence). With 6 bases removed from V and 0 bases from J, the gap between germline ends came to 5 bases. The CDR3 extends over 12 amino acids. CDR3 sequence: CASRGANYGYTF. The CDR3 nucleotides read TGTGCCAGTAGGGGGGCTAACTATGGCTACACCTTC.

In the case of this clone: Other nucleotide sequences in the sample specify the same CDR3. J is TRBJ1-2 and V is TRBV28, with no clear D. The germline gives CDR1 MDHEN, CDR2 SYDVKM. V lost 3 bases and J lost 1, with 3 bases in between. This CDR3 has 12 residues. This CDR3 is CASSFSNYGYTF. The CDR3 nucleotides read TGTGCCAGCAGTTTCAGTAACTATGGCTACACCTTC.

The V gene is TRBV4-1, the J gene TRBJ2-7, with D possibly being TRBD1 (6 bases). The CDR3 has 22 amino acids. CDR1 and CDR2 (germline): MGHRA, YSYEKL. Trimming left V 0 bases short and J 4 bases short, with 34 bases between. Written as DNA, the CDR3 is TGCGCCAGCAGCCAAGAAAGGTTGGTAGACAGGTTGGTGGGTTCGAATGGATACGAGCAGTACTTC. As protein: CASSQERLVDRLVGSNGYEQYF.

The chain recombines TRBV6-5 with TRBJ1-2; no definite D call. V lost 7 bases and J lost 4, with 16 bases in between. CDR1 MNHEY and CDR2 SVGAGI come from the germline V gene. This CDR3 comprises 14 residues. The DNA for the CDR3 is TGTGCCAGCACCACGACCCTGGACCCCTATGGCTACACCTTC. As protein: CASTTTLDPYGYTF.

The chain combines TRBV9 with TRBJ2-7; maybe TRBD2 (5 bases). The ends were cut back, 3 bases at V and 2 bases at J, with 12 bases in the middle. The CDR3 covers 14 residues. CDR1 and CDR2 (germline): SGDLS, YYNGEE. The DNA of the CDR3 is TGTGCCAGCAGCGCCGCGGGCGGAACCTACGAGCAGTACTTC. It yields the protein CASSAAGGTYEQYF.

CDR3 loop: CASSPRQGGEPQHF. CDR3 coding DNA: TGCGCCAGCAGTCCAAGACAGGGAGGGGAGCCCCAGCATTTT. The chain recombines TRBV4-1 with TRBJ1-5; 7 bases match TRBD1. In germline, CDR1 is MGHRA, CDR2 YSYEKL. The CDR3 extends over 14 amino acids. Germline trimming cut 6 bases from V and 8 bases from J; bases unmatched to any gene: 10.

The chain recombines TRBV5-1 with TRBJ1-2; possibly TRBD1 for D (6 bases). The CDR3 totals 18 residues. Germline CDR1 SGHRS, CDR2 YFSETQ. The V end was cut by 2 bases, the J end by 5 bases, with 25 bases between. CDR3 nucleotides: TGCGCCAGCAGCTTTCTTACCGACAGGCCACATTCCGTTTATGGCTACACCTTC. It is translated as CASSFLTDRPHSVYGYTF.

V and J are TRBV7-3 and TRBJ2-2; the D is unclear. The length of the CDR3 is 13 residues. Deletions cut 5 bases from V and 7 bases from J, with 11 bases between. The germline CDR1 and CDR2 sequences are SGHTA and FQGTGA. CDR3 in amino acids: CASSPGWGGELFF. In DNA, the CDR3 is TGTGCCAGCAGCCCCGGCTGGGGCGGGGAGCTGTTTTTT.

In DNA form, the CDR3 reads TGTGCCAGCAGCTTAAAGACTCTCTCTGGGGCCAACGTCCTGACTTTC. Translating gives CASSLKTLSGANVLTF. The chain carries TRBV7-9 and TRBJ2-6, with D uncertain. CDR1 is SEHNR and CDR2 is FQNEAQ in the germline V gene (reference sequence). Trimming left V 2 bases short and J 0 bases short, with 8 bases between. The CDR3 contains 16 residues. The full variable domain, rest sourced from reference TRBV7-9 and TRBJ2-6, is DTGVSQNPRHKITKRGQNVTFRCDPISEHNRLYWYRQTLGQGPEFLTYFQNEAQLEKSRLLSDRFSAERPKGSFSTLEIQRTEQGDSAMYLCASSLKTLSGANVLTFGAGSRLTVL.

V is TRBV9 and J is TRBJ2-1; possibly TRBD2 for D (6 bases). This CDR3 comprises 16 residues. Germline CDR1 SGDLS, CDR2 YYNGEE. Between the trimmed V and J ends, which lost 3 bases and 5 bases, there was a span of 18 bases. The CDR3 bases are TGTGCCAGCAGCGCCCTCAGACTAGTGGGCCACAATGAGCAGTTCTTC. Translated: CASSALRLVGHNEQFF.